This is a list of T cell receptor beta chains from one sample in a study of CD8+ T cells in alopecia areata. Clones were sequenced by immunoSEQ multiplex PCR, and TCRdb holds only the in-frame ones, with some missing. Among approximately 160,000 clones listed, approximately 57% were seen once. The source material was CD4+ T cells sorted from blood, sampled at week 24, from a patient treated with tofacitinib. Every receptor here comes from a human donor with alopecia areata. CDR3s include the opening cysteine and the closing phenylalanine or tryptophan. The D gene is left open where the match is weak. Clone sizes are given selectively: once, few, many, or a class where the clone is expanded.

>NA|TRBJ2-3|TRBV6-1|TRBD1
TGTGCCAGCAGTGAACAGGGGGCAATCACAGATACGCAGTATTTT
CASSEQGAITDTQYF
>NA|TRBJ2-4|TRBV6-5|NA
TGTGCCAGCAGTCGATTAGGTGTGGAAAACATTCAGTACTTC
CASSRLGVENIQYF
>NA|TRBJ2-7|TRBV4-1|NA
TGCGCCAGCAGCCCCCTTCCTTCCTACGAGCAGTACTTC
CASSPLPSYEQYF
>NA|TRBJ2-3|TRBV29-1|TRBD2
TGCAGCGTTGAAGAGCGGGGGGGTTTCACAGATACGCAGTATTTT
CSVEERGGFTDTQYF
>few|TRBJ2-3|TRBV11-2|NA
TGTGCCAGCAGTTTAGGGGTACCAAATACGCAGTATTTT
CASSLGVPNTQYF
>NA|TRBJ2-5|TRBV29-1|NA
TGCAGCGTTGTGGGGGGTACGGGGACCCAGTACTTC
CSVVGGTGTQYF
>NA|TRBJ2-7|TRBV5-1|TRBD1
TGCGCCAGCAGCGCCGGACAGGGCTACGAGCAGTACTTC
CASSAGQGYEQYF
>few|TRBJ2-3|TRBV15|NA
TGTGCCACCAGCAGGCCCGCACAGTTCCTCTTT
CATSRPAQFLF
>NA|TRBJ1-1|TRBV30|NA
TGTGCCTGGAGTTGGAGTAACACTGAAGCTTTCTTT
CAWSWSNTEAFF
>NA|TRBJ1-2|TRBV27|TRBD1
TGTGCCAGCAGTCGGGACAGGGAACTCTATGGCTACACCTTC
CASSRDRELYGYTF
>NA|TRBJ2-3|TRBV30|NA
TGTGCCTGGAGTCCCCGGGTCGGGGATACGCAGTATTTT
CAWSPRVGDTQYF
>few|TRBJ2-7|TRBV29-1|TRBD1
TGCAGCGTCGCCACTCGGACAGGGGGCAACGAGCAGTACTTC
CSVATRTGGNEQYF
>NA|TRBJ2-3|TRBV7-9|NA
TGTGCCAGCAGTCGGAATAGCGGTAGCACAGATACGCAGTATTTT
CASSRNSGSTDTQYF
>NA|TRBJ2-7|TRBV30|NA
TGTGCCTGGAATAGAAGAGGGAGTTACGAGCAGTACTTC
CAWNRRGSYEQYF
>few|TRBJ2-5|TRBV9|TRBD1
TGTGCCAGCAGCGTAGGGACAGGGAAGCCGGCCGGCGAGACCCAGTACTTC
CASSVGTGKPAGETQYF
>NA|TRBJ1-2|TRBV6-1|TRBD1
TGTGCCAGCAGTGAACCGGGCCAGGGGGGTGGCTACACCTTC
CASSEPGQGGGYTF
>once|TRBJ2-5|TRBV15|NA
TGTGCCACCAGCAGAGATGTGGGGAAAGAGACCCAGTACTTC
CATSRDVGKETQYF
>NA|TRBJ2-5|TRBV7-9|NA
TGTGCCAGCAGCTCAACCTTCTCCGGGGAGACCCAGTACTTC
CASSSTFSGETQYF
>NA|TRBJ2-7|TRBV6-5|NA
TGTGCCAGCAGCCACCCCGCGGGGGAGCAGTACTTC
CASSHPAGEQYF
>NA|TRBJ2-6|TRBV29-1|NA
TGCAGCGTTGGAGGACGGACGGCCTCTGGGGCCAACGTCCTGACTTTC
CSVGGRTASGANVLTF
>few|TRBJ1-1|TRBV25-1|NA
TGTGCCAGCAGTGGAAACATGAACACTGAAGCTTTCTTT
CASSGNMNTEAFF
>NA|TRBJ1-2|TRBV29-1|NA
TGCAGCGTTCTGGACGCCTATGGCTACACCTTC
CSVLDAYGYTF
>NA|TRBJ2-7|TRBV7-9|TRBD1
TGTGCCAGCAGCACCGGACAGGGTTCCTACGAGCAGTACTTC
CASSTGQGSYEQYF
>few|TRBJ2-7|TRBV29-1|NA
TGCAGCGTTGGCCCCGAGCAGTACTTC
CSVGPEQYF
>NA|TRBJ2-7|TRBV2|TRBD1
TGTGCCAGCAGATTTCAGACAGGGCTCTACGAGCAGTACTTC
CASRFQTGLYEQYF
>few|TRBJ1-4|TRBV4-1|NA
TGCGCCAGCAGCCAAGAAGGCGGCAGGGTCCCAAATGAAAAACTGTTTTTT
CASSQEGGRVPNEKLFF
>once|TRBJ2-7|TRBV7-9|NA
TGTGCCAGCAGCTTACAGGGGCAAACCTACGAGCAGTACTTC
CASSLQGQTYEQYF
>NA|TRBJ1-5|TRBV11-2|NA
TGTGCCAGCAGCGAGACAGGTCGCAATCAGCCCCAGCATTTT
CASSETGRNQPQHF
>NA|TRBJ2-7|TRBV2|NA
TGTGCCAGCAGCCTGAGCTCCTACGAGCAGTACTTC
CASSLSSYEQYF
>NA|TRBJ2-5|TRBV29-1|NA
TGCAGCGTTCTGCGGGGGCCAAAAGAGACCCAGTACTTC
CSVLRGPKETQYF
>few|TRBJ2-1|TRBV7-2|NA
TGTGCCAGCAGCTTAGCGAGGTACAATGAGCAGTTCTTC
CASSLARYNEQFF
>NA|TRBJ2-5|TRBV4-2|NA
TGTGCCAGCAGCCAAAGCGCAGAAGAGACCCAGTACTTC
CASSQSAEETQYF
>NA|TRBJ2-7|TRBV15|NA
TGTGCCACCAGCGGTTTTCGGTCGGCCGGGACCAACTACGAGCAGTACTTC
CATSGFRSAGTNYEQYF
>NA|TRBJ2-5|TRBV6-5|TRBD2
TGTGCCAGCAGTTCTAGCGGGGGGGCCCTAGAGACCCAGTACTTC
CASSSSGGALETQYF
>NA|TRBJ1-2|TRBV30|NA
TGTGCCTGGAGAAAGGGGGGCGGCTATGGCTACACCTTC
CAWRKGGGYGYTF
>NA|TRBJ1-6|TRBV7-6|NA
TGTGCCAGCAGCTTAGAACTTGGCAATTCACCCCTCCACTTT
CASSLELGNSPLHF
>NA|TRBJ1-6|TRBV15|NA
TGTGCCACCAGCAGATCCGGCGGGCAGGCGGGGTCACCCCTCCACTTT
CATSRSGGQAGSPLHF
>NA|TRBJ2-7|TRBV14|NA
TGTGCCAGCAGCCAAGAGATAGCCAGCCATCCCTACGAGCAGTACTTC
CASSQEIASHPYEQYF
>once|TRBJ1-5|TRBV27|TRBD1
TGTGCCAGCACCAATACAGGGGGGAATCAGCCCCAGCATTTT
CASTNTGGNQPQHF